The 13 T cell receptor beta chains given below trace back to one sample, sequenced in a study of prognosis after radiotherapy for stage I lung cancer. Genomic DNA served as the source from which two-round multiplex PCR generated TCR beta CDR3 amplicons. The first PCR round targeted every TRBV and TRBJ gene with specific primers. TCRdb called the multiplex PCR reads again in MiXCR, with one record for every CDR3 protein. The profile covers over 20,000 distinct CDR3 sequences, with under 40% appearing a single time and approximately 60% taken by the ten largest. This sample comprised PBMCs, obtained before or after stereotactic body radiation therapy (not recorded which). These receptors originate from a donor aged 50 or older with non-small cell lung cancer.

Notes on this clonotype: With a much larger clone just one base away, this may be a read error. The rearrangement links TRBV6-1 to TRBJ2-5, with a tentative D call TRBD1 (5 bases). Germline CDR1 is MNHNS and CDR2 is SASEGT. This CDR3 spans 13 amino acids. V was trimmed by 8 bases and J by 8 bases, leaving 18 bases between them. CDR3 in amino acids: CASSLGDGDTQYF. In DNA, the CDR3 is TGTGCCAGCTCCTTAGGGGATGGGGATACCCAGTACTTC.

Points on this clonotype: Compared with germline, one end of the junction differs, possibly owing to a read error. This chain links TRBV19 with TRBJ2-1; 10 bases agree with TRBD2. Germline values: CDR1 LNHDA, CDR2 SQIVND (reference sequence). This CDR3 is 16 amino acids long. Here the CDR3 reads CASSLGCLAGDYEKFF. CDR3 DNA sequence: TGTGCCAGTAGTCTTGGGTGCCTAGCGGGAGATTATGAGAAGTTCTTC.

At least ten counts were recorded for this clonotype. This sequence joins TRBV20-1 and TRBJ2-3, with TRBD2 identical over 12 bases. The CDR3 contains 14 residues. CDR1 is DFQATT and CDR2 is SNEGSKA in the germline V gene (reference sequence). The junction had 10 bases not matched to a gene; V was cut back by 8 bases and J by 7 bases. The CDR3 is CSPLLAGGPNTQYF. In DNA, the CDR3 is TGCAGTCCACTCCTAGCGGGAGGGCCAAATACGCAGTATTTT.

This clonotype occurred many times. The gene calls are TRBV10-3 and TRBJ2-7; 9 bases align to TRBD2. The germline gives CDR1 ENHRY, CDR2 SYGVKD. There are 15 residues in the CDR3. V lost 0 bases to trimming and J lost 4 bases; unmatched junction nucleotides: 4. The CDR3 is CAISESSGRSYEQYF. The CDR3 DNA reads as TGTGCCATCAGTGAGTCTAGCGGGAGATCTTACGAGCAGTACTTC.

This clonotype was seen just once. It is likely a read error: a sequence one base away is far more abundant. V usage is TRBV6-5 and J usage is TRBJ1-2, with D unresolved. This CDR3 has 12 residues. CDR1 and CDR2 (germline): MNHEY, SVGAGI. Deletions cut 5 bases from V and 5 bases from J, with 9 bases between. The CDR3 sequence is CASSVCDYGYTF. The CDR3 nucleotides are TGTGCCAGCAGTGTCTGTGATTATGGCTACACCTTC.

About this clonotype: A single base is all that separates this from a far larger clone, so a read error is likely. The chain has TRBV6-4 and TRBJ2-7; D is unclear. Trimming pared 5 bases from V and 5 bases from J, leaving 16 bases between. The CDR3 runs 14 residues. In germline, CDR1 is MRHNA, CDR2 SNTAGT. The CDR3 spells CASSYGYSRDEQYF. CDR3 DNA: TGTGCCAGCAGTTATGGGTATTCCCGGGACGAGCAGTACTTC.

V usage is TRBV11-2 and J usage is TRBJ2-1; D possibly corresponds to TRBD2 (6 bases). V lost 1 base and J 7 bases, leaving 11 bases between the germline ends. Germline V gene data show CDR1 as SGHAT and CDR2 as FQNNGV. The length of the CDR3 is 14 residues. The CDR3 DNA reads TGTGCCAGCAGCTTAGTAGCGGCATCAAATGAGCAGTTCTTC. It specifies CASSLVAASNEQFF.

Many counts were recorded for this clonotype. The chain recombines TRBV12-3 or TRBV12-4 with TRBJ1-5; no reliable D call. The CDR3 is 13 residues long. Between the trimmed V and J ends, which lost 5 bases and 5 bases, there was a span of 10 bases. Written as DNA, the CDR3 is TGTGCCAGCAGTCCCTCGATTGATCAGCCCCAGCATTTT. Translating gives CASSPSIDQPQHF.

This clonotype was observed at least ten times. The chain recombines TRBV29-1 with TRBJ2-3; a possible D gene is TRBD2 (6 bases). This CDR3 has 14 amino acids. Germline V gives CDR1 SQVTM, CDR2 ANQGSEA. V lost 6 bases, J lost 1 base, and 14 bases lay in between. CDR3 nucleotides: TGCAGCGTAGCTCCCGGAGGGGGCACAGATACGCAGTATTTT. Amino acid sequence: CSVAPGGGTDTQYF.

About this clonotype: A much larger clone lies one base from this, so it may be a read error. The chain couples TRBV24-1 to TRBJ1-2; perhaps TRBD1 as D (5 bases). The V and J ends lost 6 bases and 12 bases respectively, with 19 bases between them. Germline loops: CDR1 KGHDR, CDR2 SFDVKD. The CDR3 is 13 residues long. CDR3 nucleotide sequence: TGTGCCACCAGTTATCAAGACCGGAGGGGCCACACCTTC. It yields the protein CATSYQDRRGHTF.

This clonotype occurred a few times. CDR3: CASSFWGVLWPSTDTQYF. CDR3 bases: TGTGCCAGCAGTTTCTGGGGGGTCTTGTGGCCTAGCACAGATACGCAGTATTTT. This chain links TRBV27 with TRBJ2-3, with D perhaps TRBD2 (6 bases). Trimming cost V 3 bases and J 0 bases, with 19 bases left between them. The CDR3 sequence is 18 residues long. The germline V gene has CDR1 MNHEY and CDR2 SMNVEV (reference sequence).

This clonotype was seen ten or more times. The chain is built from TRBV11-1 and TRBJ2-5; D gene uncertain. The CDR3 totals 13 residues. V lost 2 bases, J lost 1 base, and 5 bases lay in between. Germline CDR1 is SGHAT and CDR2 is FQDESV (reference sequence). This CDR3 reads CASSLNTQETQYF. As DNA, the CDR3 is TGTGCCAGCAGCTTAAACACCCAAGAGACCCAGTACTTC. Using reference TRBV11-1 and TRBJ2-5 for the parts outside the CDR3, the full variable domain is EAEVAQSPRYKITEKSQAVAFWCDPISGHATLYWYRQILGQGPELLVQFQDESVVDDSQLPKDRFSAERLKGVDSTLKIQPAELGDSAMYLCASSLNTQETQYFGPGTRLLVL.

This clonotype has a count of ten or more. This chain joins TRBV11-2 and TRBJ2-1; 11 nucleotides match TRBD2. CDR3 length equals 16 residues. CDR1 is SGHAT and CDR2 is FQNNGV in the germline V gene. Losses at the gene ends were 7 bases for V and 5 bases for J; bases not matched to a gene: 10. The CDR3, as DNA: TGTGCCAGCAACCTCCTAGGGACTAGCGGTGACAATGAGCAGTTCTTC. Translation: CASNLLGTSGDNEQFF.